Sequencing of this T cell receptor beta chain was carried out in a study of a mutant IDH1 vaccine in newly diagnosed glioma. Study details: Vaccination started 4-6 weeks after radiotherapy alone, or with temozolomide cycles. At week 47 came visit V13, while visit V12 had come at week 35.

The time point denotes: week 35, safety follow-up. A 20-mer mutant IDH1 peptide at 300 ug was injected subcutaneously with topical imiquimod. CDR3 length equals 15 residues. Trimming pared 3 bases from V and 4 bases from J, leaving 15 bases between. Germline V lookup: CDR1 LGHNA, CDR2 YNFKEQ. Data came from immunoSEQ multiplex PCR; TCRdb stores just in-frame clones and leaves some out. In the table there are about 56,000 clones, 86% of which are singletons. A word on this clone: Its target is not known.

The chain uses TRBV4-2 and TRBJ2-5; D might be TRBD2 (5 bases). This TCR came from a man between 35 and 55 years old with glioma. The material sequenced was PBMCs, taken from a glioma patient whose treatment included an IDH1 peptide vaccine. In DNA form, the CDR3 reads TGTGCCAGCAGCCAGGCCGACGGGGTCGGAGAGACCCAGTACTTC. The encoded protein is CASSQADGVGETQYF.